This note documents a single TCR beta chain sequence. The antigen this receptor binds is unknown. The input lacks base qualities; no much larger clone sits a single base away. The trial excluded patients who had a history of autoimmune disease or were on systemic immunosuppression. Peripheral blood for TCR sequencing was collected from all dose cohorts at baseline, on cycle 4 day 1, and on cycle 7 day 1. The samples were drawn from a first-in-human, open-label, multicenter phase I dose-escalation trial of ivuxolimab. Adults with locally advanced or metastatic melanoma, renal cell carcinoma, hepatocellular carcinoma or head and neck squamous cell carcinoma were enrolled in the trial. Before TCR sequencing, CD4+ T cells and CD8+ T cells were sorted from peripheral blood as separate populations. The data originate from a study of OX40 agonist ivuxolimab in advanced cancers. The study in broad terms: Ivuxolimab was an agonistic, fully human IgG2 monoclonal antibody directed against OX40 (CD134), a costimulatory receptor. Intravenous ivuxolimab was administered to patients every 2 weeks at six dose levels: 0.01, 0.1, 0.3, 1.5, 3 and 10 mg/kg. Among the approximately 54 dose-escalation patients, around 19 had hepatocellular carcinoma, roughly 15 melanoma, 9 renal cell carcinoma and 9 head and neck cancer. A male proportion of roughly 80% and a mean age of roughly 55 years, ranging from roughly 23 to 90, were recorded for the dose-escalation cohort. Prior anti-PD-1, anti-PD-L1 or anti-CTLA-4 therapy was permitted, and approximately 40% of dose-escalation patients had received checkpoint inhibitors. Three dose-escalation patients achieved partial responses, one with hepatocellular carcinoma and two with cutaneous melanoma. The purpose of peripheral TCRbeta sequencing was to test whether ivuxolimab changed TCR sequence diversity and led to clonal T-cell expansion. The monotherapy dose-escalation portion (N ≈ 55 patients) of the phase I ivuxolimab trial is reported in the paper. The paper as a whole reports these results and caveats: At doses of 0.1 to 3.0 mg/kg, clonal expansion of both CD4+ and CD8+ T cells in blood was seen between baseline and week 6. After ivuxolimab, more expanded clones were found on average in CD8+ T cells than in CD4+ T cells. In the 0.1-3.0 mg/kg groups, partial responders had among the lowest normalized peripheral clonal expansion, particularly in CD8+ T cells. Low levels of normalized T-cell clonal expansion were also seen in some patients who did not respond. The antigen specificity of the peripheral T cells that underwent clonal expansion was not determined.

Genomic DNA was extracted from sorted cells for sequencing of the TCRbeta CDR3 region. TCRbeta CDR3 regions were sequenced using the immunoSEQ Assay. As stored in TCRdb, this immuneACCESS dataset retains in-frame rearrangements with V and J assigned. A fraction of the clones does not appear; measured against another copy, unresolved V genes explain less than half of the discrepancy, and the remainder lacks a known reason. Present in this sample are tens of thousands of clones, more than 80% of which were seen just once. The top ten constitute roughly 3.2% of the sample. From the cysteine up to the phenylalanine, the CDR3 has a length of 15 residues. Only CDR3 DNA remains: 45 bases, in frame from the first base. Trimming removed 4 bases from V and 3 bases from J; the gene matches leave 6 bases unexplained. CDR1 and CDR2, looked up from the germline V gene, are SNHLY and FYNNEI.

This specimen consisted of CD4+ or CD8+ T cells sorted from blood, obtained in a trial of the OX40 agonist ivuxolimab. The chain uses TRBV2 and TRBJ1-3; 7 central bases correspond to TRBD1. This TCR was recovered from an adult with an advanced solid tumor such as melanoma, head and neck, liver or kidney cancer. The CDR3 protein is CASSARGGSGNTIYF. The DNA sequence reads TGTGCCAGCAGTGCCAGGGGGGGGAGTGGAAACACCATATATTTT.